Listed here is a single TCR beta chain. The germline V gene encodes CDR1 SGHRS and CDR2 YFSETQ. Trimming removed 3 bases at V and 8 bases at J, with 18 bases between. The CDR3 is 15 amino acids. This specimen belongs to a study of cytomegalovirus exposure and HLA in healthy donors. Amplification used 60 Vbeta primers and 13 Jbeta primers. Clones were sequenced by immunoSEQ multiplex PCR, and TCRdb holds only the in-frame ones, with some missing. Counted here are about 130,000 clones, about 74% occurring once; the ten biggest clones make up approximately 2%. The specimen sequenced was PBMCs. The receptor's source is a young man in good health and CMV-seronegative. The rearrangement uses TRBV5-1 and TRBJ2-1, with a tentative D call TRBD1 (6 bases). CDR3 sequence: CASSSGQPSPDEQFF. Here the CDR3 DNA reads TGCGCCAGCAGCTCCGGACAGCCATCTCCCGATGAGCAGTTCTTC.